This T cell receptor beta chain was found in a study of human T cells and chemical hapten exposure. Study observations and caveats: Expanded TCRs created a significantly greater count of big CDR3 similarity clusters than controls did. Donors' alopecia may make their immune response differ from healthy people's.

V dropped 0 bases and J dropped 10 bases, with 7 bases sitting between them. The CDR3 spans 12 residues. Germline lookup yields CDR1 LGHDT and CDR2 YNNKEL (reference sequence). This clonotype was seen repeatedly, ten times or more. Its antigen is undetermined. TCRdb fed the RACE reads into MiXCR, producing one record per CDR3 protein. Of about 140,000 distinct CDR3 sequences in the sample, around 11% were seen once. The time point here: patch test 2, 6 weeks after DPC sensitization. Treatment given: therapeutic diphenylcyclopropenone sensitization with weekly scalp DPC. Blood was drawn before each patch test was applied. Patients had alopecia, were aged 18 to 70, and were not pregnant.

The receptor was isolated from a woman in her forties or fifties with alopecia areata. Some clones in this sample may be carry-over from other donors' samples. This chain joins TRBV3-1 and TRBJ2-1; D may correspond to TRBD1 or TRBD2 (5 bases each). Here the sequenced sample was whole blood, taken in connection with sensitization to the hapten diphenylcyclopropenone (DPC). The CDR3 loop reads CASSQEEGEQFF. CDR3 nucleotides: TGTGCCAGCAGCCAAGAAGAGGGGGAGCAGTTCTTC.